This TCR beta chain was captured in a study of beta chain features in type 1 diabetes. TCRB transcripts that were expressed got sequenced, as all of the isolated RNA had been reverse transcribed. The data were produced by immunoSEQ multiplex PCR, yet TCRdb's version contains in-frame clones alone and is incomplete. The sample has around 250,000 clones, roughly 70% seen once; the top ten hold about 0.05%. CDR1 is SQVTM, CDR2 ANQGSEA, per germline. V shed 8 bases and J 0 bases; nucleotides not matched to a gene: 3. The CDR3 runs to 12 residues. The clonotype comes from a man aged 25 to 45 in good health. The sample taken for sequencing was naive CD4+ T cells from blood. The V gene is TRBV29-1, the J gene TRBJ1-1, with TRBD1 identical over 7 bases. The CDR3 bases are TGCAGCACGACAGGGCTGAACACTGAAGCTTTCTTT. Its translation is CSTTGLNTEAFF.